The clone carrying this T cell receptor beta chain appeared a few times. Some clones are missing from TCRdb's copy, which holds only in-frame ones; the method was immunoSEQ multiplex PCR. Among approximately 75,000 clones listed, 75% to 85% were seen once. This record belongs to a study of technical replicates of blood from several donors. Sequences were obtained from PBMCs. This clonotype was obtained from a human donor in good health. Some clones in this sample may be carry-over from other donors' samples.

The CDR3 loop is CAWSDQTGPQHF. The CDR3 DNA sequence: TGTGCCTGGAGTGATCAGACGGGGCCCCAGCATTTT. V is TRBV30 and J is TRBJ1-5; D remains unclear. V was clipped by 1 base and J by 9 bases, with 10 bases between them. Per germline, CDR1 GTSNPN and CDR2 SVGIG (reference sequence). This CDR3 contains 12 residues. Combining the CDR3 with reference TRBV30 and TRBJ1-5 gives the whole variable domain SQTIHQWPATLVQPVGSPLSLECTVEGTSNPNLYWYRQAAGRGLQLLFYSVGIGQISSEVPQNLSASRPQDRQFILSSKKLLLSDSGFYLCAWSDQTGPQHFGDGTRLSIL.